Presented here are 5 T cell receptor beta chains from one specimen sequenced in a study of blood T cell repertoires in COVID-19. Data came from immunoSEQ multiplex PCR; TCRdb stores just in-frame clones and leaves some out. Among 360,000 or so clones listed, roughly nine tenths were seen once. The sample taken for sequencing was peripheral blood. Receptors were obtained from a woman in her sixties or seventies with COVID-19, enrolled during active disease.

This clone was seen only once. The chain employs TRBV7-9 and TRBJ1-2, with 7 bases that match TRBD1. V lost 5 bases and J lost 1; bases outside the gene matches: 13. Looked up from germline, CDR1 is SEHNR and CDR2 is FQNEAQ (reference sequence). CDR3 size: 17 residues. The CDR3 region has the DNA TGTGCCAGCAGCCTATGGGACAGTTTTCTCCTTAACTATGGCTACACCTTC. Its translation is CASSLWDSFLLNYGYTF.

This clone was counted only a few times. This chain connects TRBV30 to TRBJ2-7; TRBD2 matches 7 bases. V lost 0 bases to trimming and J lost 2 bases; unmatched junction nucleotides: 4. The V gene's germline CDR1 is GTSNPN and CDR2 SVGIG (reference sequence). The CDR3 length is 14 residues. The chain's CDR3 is CAWSVERGPYEQYF. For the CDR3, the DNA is TGTGCCTGGAGTGTAGAGCGGGGACCCTACGAGCAGTACTTC.

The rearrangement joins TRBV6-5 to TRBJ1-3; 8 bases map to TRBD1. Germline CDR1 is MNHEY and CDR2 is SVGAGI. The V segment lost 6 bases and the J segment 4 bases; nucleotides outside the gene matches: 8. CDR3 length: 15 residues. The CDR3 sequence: CASSTDRGAGNTIYF. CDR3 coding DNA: TGTGCCAGCAGCACTGACAGGGGAGCAGGAAACACCATATATTTT.

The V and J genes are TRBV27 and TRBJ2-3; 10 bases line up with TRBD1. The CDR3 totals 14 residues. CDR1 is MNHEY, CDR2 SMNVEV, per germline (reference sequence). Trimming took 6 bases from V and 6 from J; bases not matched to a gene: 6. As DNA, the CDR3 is TGTGCCAGCAGCCGACAGGGGGCAGGGGATACGCAGTATTTT. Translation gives CASSRQGAGDTQYF.

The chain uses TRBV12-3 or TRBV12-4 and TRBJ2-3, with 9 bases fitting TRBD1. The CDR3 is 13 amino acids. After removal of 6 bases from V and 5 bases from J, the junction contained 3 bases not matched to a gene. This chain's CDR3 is CASRPDRGDTQYF. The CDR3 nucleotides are TGTGCCAGCAGACCGGACAGGGGAGATACGCAGTATTTT.